A selection of T cell receptor beta chains follows, all from one sample in a study of T cell responses to AZD1222 COVID-19 vaccine. Profiled with immunoSEQ multiplex PCR; TCRdb holds only in-frame clones, not every one. The table lists about 190,000 clones, approximately 91% of them singletons, with over 0.85% in the top ten. Sequencing was performed on peripheral blood, taken on day 0 of AZD1222 vaccination. Receptor source: an adult in good health. The CDR3 runs from the conserved cysteine through the conserved F or W. The D gene is left open where the match is weak. Some rows have no size entry. The others give once, few or many, or a class for an expanded clone.

>-|TRBV6-5|-|TRBJ1-2
TGTGCCAGCAGTTACTCGGCAGGGGATGGCTACACCTTC
CASSYSAGDGYTF
>-|TRBV29-1|-|TRBJ1-1
TGCAGCGTTGAAGAGGGCTGGAACACTGAAGCTTTCTTT
CSVEEGWNTEAFF
>-|TRBV7-9|-|TRBJ1-2
TGTGCCAGCAGTCTACAGAATGCGCTCTATGGCTACACCTTC
CASSLQNALYGYTF
>-|TRBV6-2/TRBV6-3|-|TRBJ1-2
TGTGCCAGCAGTTACGGGGGCGCGAACTATGGCTACACCTTC
CASSYGGANYGYTF
>TRBD2|TRBV7-2|-|TRBJ2-7
TGTGCCAGCAGCTTCACTAGCGGGGGGACCTACGAGCAGTACTTC
CASSFTSGGTYEQYF
>-|TRBV19|few|TRBJ2-1
TGTGCCAGTAGTAAGGGGTACTACAATGAGCAGTTCTTC
CASSKGYYNEQFF
>TRBD1|TRBV7-8|-|TRBJ2-7
TGTGCCAGCAGCCACCGGGACAGACCTTACGAGCAGTACTTC
CASSHRDRPYEQYF
>-|TRBV6-5|-|TRBJ1-6
TGTGCCAGTGACAGGCCTTATAATTCACCCCTCCACTTT
CASDRPYNSPLHF
>TRBD1|TRBV10-3|-|TRBJ2-7
TGTGCCATCAGTACCGGGACAGGGAGCTACGAGCAGTACTTC
CAISTGTGSYEQYF
>-|TRBV5-1|-|TRBJ1-4
TGCGCCAGCAGCTCTTCGGCGGGACAAGTGGTGCAAAAACTGTTTTTT
CASSSSAGQVVQKLFF
>TRBD1|TRBV27|-|TRBJ1-1
TGTGCCAGCAGCCAGGACAGGGCCCCTCGACTCTCTGAAGCTTTCTTT
CASSQDRAPRLSEAFF
>-|TRBV5-5|-|TRBJ1-5
TGTGCCAGCAGCTTGTCCCAGGGCAATCAGCCCCAGCATTTT
CASSLSQGNQPQHF
>TRBD1|TRBV5-1|-|TRBJ1-4
TGCGCCAGCCGGGACAGGGAAGGATCAAGCGATGAAAAACTGTTTTTT
CASRDREGSSDEKLFF
>-|TRBV7-9|once|TRBJ2-7
TGTGCCAGCAGCTTAGCGGGCTGGACCTACGAGCAGTACTTC
CASSLAGWTYEQYF
>-|TRBV15|-|TRBJ1-2
TGTGCCACCAGCGTTGGGGGCGCAAACTATGGCTACACCTTC
CATSVGGANYGYTF
>-|TRBV2|-|TRBJ2-7
TGTGCCAGCAGCGAGGAATTACACGAGCAGTACTTC
CASSEELHEQYF
>TRBD2|TRBV20-1|-|TRBJ2-5
TGCAGTGCTAGTAAACTGCAGCGGGGGACCCAAGAGACCCAGTACTTC
CSASKLQRGTQETQYF
>-|TRBV9|-|TRBJ1-2
TGTGCCAGCAGCGTACAGGCTGGAAGAGCTAACTATGGCTACACCTTC
CASSVQAGRANYGYTF
>-|TRBV2|-|TRBJ2-3
TGTGCCAGCAGGAGCGGAACTAGCACAGATACGCAGTATTTT
CASRSGTSTDTQYF
>-|TRBV28|-|TRBJ1-1
TGTGCCAGCAGTCACCGGGGTTCGTGGGTCACTGAAGCTTTCTTT
CASSHRGSWVTEAFF
>-|TRBV7-3|-|TRBJ2-1
TGTGCCAGCAGCTTAACTCTAGGGTCTAATGAGCAGTTCTTC
CASSLTLGSNEQFF
>-|TRBV4-3|once|TRBJ2-5
TGCGCCAGCAGCCAAGATTCTAGTAGGCAAGAGACCCAGTACTTC
CASSQDSSRQETQYF
>-|TRBV9|-|TRBJ1-6
TGTGCCAGCAGCGTAGTTGAGAGCAGTTCACCCCTCCACTTT
CASSVVESSSPLHF
>-|TRBV6-2/TRBV6-3|-|TRBJ1-2
TGTGCCAGCAGTCAAGGGCTCTATGGCTACACCTTC
CASSQGLYGYTF
>-|TRBV6-6|-|TRBJ1-3
TGTGCCAGCAGTTACAAGGGAAGCTCTGGAAACACCATATATTTT
CASSYKGSSGNTIYF
>TRBD2|TRBV9|once|TRBJ2-1
TGTGCCAGCAGCGTAGCACTAGCGGGGGGCAATGAGCAGTTCTTC
CASSVALAGGNEQFF
>TRBD2|TRBV4-2|-|TRBJ2-7
TGTGCCAGCAGCCAAGATATTGGGGCGGCTAGCGGGTACGAGCAGTACTTC
CASSQDIGAASGYEQYF
>-|TRBV20-1|-|TRBJ1-1
TGCAGTGCTAGCTGGAACACTGAAGCTTTCTTT
CSASWNTEAFF
>-|TRBV11-2|-|TRBJ1-1
TGTGCCAGCAGCTTGATGCGAATGGTTAGCGACACTGAAGCTTTCTTT
CASSLMRMVSDTEAFF
>TRBD2|TRBV13|-|TRBJ2-7
TGTGCCAGCAGCTTATGGACTAGATCCGCCTACGAGCAGTACTTC
CASSLWTRSAYEQYF
>-|TRBV3-1/TRBV3-2|-|TRBJ2-3
TGTGCCAGCAGCGGACGGACATTTGGGACAGATACGCAGTATTTT
CASSGRTFGTDTQYF
>-|TRBV7-2|-|TRBJ1-4
TGTGCCAGCAGCTTAACCCTACTAGGGGAAAAACTGTTTTTT
CASSLTLLGEKLFF
>TRBD2|TRBV19|-|TRBJ2-3
TGTGCCAGTAGTATATCCGCTACTAGCGGTCCCACAGATACGCAGTATTTT
CASSISATSGPTDTQYF
>-|TRBV12-3/TRBV12-4|-|TRBJ2-7
TGTGCCAGCAGACCATTTGGCTCGGCAGAGCCGTACTTC
CASRPFGSAEPYF
>-|TRBV18|-|TRBJ1-3
TGTGCCAGCTCACCATCCGGGGGTTTAAACTCTGGAAACACCATATATTTT
CASSPSGGLNSGNTIYF
>-|TRBV6-5|-|TRBJ2-2
TGTGCCAGCAGTTACAACATGGGCAGGCTCGCCGGGGAGCTGTTTTTT
CASSYNMGRLAGELFF
>-|TRBV7-3|-|TRBJ1-1
TGTGCCAGCAGCTACGACTCAGGAGTAGCTTTCTTT
CASSYDSGVAFF
>-|TRBV6-1|-|TRBJ1-1
TGTGCCAGCAGTGAAGTCCGGTGGACTGAAGCTTTCTTT
CASSEVRWTEAFF
>-|TRBV9|-|TRBJ2-5
TGTGCCAGCAGCCCCCGGGCCCCGGAGGGAGAGACCCAGTACTTC
CASSPRAPEGETQYF
>-|TRBV28|-|TRBJ2-7
TGTGCCAGCAGTTTAGCAAGGGAGCAGTACTTC
CASSLAREQYF
>-|TRBV29-1|-|TRBJ1-3
TGCAGCGTTGAGGGAGTGCAGGGGACAGGAAACACCATATATTTT
CSVEGVQGTGNTIYF
>TRBD1|TRBV10-3|-|TRBJ1-4
TGTGCCACCTCCGGGACAGTTAATGAAAAACTGTTTTTT
CATSGTVNEKLFF
>TRBD1|TRBV9|-|TRBJ2-7
TGTGCCAGCAGTAGGAACGACGGGACAGCCTACGAGCAGTACTTC
CASSRNDGTAYEQYF
>-|TRBV27|-|TRBJ2-7
TGTGCCAGCAGTTTATTGGCAGGGGGCTTGACTAGCGGATCTCACGAGCAGTACTTC
CASSLLAGGLTSGSHEQYF
>-|TRBV27|-|TRBJ1-5
TGTGCCAGCAGCTACCGTGGGAAGGTGGGTAATCAGCCCCAGCATTTT
CASSYRGKVGNQPQHF
>-|TRBV6-5|-|TRBJ2-7
TGTGCCACCTCAAAGGCTGAGGACTACGAGCAGTACTTC
CATSKAEDYEQYF
>-|TRBV10-3|-|TRBJ1-6
TGTGCCATCAGTGAGTCTCTGGGGGCGCGTTCACCCCTCCACTTT
CAISESLGARSPLHF
>-|TRBV10-1|-|TRBJ1-4
TGCGCCAGCGAAGGTGACCGGAGGGGATCCGGAAAACTGTTTTTT
CASEGDRRGSGKLFF
>TRBD2|TRBV4-1|-|TRBJ2-1
TGCGCCAGCAGCCTCAAAAAGCTAGCGGGCCCCTACAATGAGCAGTTCTTC
CASSLKKLAGPYNEQFF
>-|TRBV7-9|-|TRBJ1-1
TGTGCCAGCAGCTTGGACGGGGGAGGCACTGAAGCTTTCTTT
CASSLDGGGTEAFF
>-|TRBV7-9|-|TRBJ2-1
TGTGCCAGCAGCCCCGAGCTAGCAGGGAATGAGCAGTTCTTC
CASSPELAGNEQFF
>-|TRBV29-1|-|TRBJ2-6
TGCAGCGTAGACTCTGGGGCCAACGTCCTGACTTTC
CSVDSGANVLTF
>TRBD2|TRBV11-3|-|TRBJ2-4
TGTGCCAGCAGCCCAACGGGGGGCAAAAACATTCAGTACTTC
CASSPTGGKNIQYF
>-|TRBV7-2|-|TRBJ1-5
TGTGCCAGCAGCTTAAGGCGGACGGACAATCAGCCCCAGCATTTT
CASSLRRTDNQPQHF
>TRBD2|TRBV7-8|few|TRBJ2-7
TGTGCCAGCAGCCCTAAGCGGGACCTACCCTTTGAGCAGTACTTC
CASSPKRDLPFEQYF
>TRBD1|TRBV7-2|once|TRBJ2-5
TGTGCCAGCAGCTCCACTTGGACAGGGCAGACCCAGTACTTC
CASSSTWTGQTQYF
>-|TRBV4-3|-|TRBJ2-7
TGCGCCAGCAGCCAAGATACTGCGTCCGAGCAGTACTTC
CASSQDTASEQYF